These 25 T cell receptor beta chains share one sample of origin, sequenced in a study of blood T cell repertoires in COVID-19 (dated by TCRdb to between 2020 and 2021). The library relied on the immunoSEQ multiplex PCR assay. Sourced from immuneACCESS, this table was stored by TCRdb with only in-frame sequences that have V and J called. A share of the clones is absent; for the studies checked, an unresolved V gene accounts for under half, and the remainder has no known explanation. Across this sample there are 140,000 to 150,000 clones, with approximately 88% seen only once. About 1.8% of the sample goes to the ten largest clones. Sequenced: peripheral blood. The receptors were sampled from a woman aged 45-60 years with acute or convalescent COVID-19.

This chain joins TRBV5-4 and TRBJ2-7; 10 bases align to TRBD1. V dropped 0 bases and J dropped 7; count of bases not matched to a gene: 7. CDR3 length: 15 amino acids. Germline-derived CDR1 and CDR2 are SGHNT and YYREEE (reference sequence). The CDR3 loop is CASSLVGQGRGEQYF. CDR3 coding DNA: TGTGCCAGCAGCTTGGTGGGACAGGGGAGGGGGGAGCAGTACTTC.

The CDR3 protein is CASSYTPGGTQYF. The CDR3, as DNA: TGTGCCAGCAGTTATACTCCAGGGGGGACCCAGTACTTC. The chain recombines TRBV12-3 or TRBV12-4 with TRBJ2-5, with TRBD1 matching over 7 bases. Germline trimming cut 4 bases from V and 7 bases from J; bases unmatched to any gene: 6. The CDR3 is 13 amino acids.

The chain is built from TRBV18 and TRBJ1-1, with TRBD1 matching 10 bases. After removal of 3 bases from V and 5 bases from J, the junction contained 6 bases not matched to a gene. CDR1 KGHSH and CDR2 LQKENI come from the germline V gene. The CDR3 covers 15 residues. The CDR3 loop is CASSPAGTGVTEAFF. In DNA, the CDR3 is TGTGCCAGCTCACCTGCCGGGACAGGGGTTACTGAAGCTTTCTTT.

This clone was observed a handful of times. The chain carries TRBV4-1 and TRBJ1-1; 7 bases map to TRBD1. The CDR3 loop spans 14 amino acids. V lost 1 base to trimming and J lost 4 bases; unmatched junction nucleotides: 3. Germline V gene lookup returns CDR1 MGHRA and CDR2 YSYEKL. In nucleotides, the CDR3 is TGCGCCAGCAGCCAAGTGGCAGGGGGCACTGAAGCTTTCTTT. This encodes CASSQVAGGTEAFF.

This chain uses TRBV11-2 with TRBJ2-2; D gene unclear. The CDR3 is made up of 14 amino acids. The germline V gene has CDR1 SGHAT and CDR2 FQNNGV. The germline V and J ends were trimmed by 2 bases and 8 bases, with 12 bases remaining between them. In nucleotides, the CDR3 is TGTGCCAGCAGCTTACGACTTCCGAAGGGGGAGCTGTTTTTT. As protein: CASSLRLPKGELFF.

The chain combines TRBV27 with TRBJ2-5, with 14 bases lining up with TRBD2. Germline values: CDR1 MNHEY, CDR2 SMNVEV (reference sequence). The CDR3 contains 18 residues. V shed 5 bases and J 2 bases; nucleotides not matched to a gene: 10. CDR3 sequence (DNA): TGTGCCAGCAGTCCGAAGACTAGCGGGGGGGCGTGGCAAGAGACCCAGTACTTC. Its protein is CASSPKTSGGAWQETQYF.

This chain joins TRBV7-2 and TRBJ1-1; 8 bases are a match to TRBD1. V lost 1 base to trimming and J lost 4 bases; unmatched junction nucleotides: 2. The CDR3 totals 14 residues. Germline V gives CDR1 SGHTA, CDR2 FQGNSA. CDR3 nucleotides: TGTGCCAGCAGCTTAGGACAGGGGCGCACTGAAGCTTTCTTT. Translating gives CASSLGQGRTEAFF.

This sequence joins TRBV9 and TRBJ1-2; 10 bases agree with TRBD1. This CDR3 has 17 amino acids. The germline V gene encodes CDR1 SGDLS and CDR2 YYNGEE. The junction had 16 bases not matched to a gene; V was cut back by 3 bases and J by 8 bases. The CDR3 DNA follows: TGTGCCAGCAGCGCGAGACAGGGGGCTAATCCACCAACGGGCTACACCTTC. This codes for CASSARQGANPPTGYTF.

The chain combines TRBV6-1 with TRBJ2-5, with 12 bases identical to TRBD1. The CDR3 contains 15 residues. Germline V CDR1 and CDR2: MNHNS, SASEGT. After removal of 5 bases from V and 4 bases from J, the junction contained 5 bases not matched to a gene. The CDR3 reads CASSTGTGGVETQYF. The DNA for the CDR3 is TGTGCCAGCAGTACCGGGACAGGGGGCGTAGAGACCCAGTACTTC.

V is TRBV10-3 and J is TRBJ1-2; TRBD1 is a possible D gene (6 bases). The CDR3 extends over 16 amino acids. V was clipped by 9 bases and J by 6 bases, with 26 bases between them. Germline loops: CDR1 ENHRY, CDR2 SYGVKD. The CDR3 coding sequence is TGTGCCATAGTGGGTCAACAGGGAACTCAGGGAAATGGCTACACCTTC. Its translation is CAIVGQQGTQGNGYTF.

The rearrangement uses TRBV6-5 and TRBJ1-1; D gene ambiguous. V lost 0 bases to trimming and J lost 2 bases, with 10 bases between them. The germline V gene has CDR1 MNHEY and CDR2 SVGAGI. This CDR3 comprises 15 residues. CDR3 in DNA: TGTGCCAGCAGTTACTCGAGTTCGGGAAACACTGAAGCTTTCTTT. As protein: CASSYSSSGNTEAFF.

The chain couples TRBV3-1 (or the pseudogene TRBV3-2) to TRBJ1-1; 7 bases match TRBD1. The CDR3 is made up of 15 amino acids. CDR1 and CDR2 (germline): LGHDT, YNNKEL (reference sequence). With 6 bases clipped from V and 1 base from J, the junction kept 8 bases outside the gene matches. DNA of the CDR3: TGTGCCAGCAGGGCTCGACAGGGAGGGAACACTGAAGCTTTCTTT. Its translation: CASRARQGGNTEAFF.

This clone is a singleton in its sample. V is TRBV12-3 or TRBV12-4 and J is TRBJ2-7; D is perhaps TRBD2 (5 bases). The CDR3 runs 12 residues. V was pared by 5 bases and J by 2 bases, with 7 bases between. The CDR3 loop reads CASSLGTYEQYF. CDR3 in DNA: TGTGCCAGCAGTCTCGGGACCTACGAGCAGTACTTC.

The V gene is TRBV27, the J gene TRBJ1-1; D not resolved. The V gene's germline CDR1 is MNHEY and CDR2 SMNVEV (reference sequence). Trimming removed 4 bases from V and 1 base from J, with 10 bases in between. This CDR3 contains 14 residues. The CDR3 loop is CASSSQDENTEAFF. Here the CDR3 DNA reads TGTGCCAGCAGTTCCCAGGATGAGAACACTGAAGCTTTCTTT.

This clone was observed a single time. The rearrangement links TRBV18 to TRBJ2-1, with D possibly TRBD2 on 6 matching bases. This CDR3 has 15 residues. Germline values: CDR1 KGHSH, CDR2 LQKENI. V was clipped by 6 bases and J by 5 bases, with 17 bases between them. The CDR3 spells CASSHRGKEDNEQFF. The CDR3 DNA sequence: TGTGCCAGCTCCCATCGCGGGAAAGAGGACAATGAGCAGTTCTTC. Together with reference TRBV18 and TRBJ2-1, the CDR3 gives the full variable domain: NAGVMQNPRHLVRRRGQEARLRCSPMKGHSHVYWYRQLPEEGLKFMVYLQKENIIDESGMPKERFSAEFPKEGPSILRIQQVVRGDSAAYFCASSHRGKEDNEQFFGPGTRLTVL.

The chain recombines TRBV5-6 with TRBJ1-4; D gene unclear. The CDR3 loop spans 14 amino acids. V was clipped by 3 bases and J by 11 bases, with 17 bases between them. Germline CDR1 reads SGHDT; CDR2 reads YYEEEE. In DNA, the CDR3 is TGTGCCAGCAGCTCCTCCGGGGAACCGGGGAAACTGTTTTTT. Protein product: CASSSSGEPGKLFF.

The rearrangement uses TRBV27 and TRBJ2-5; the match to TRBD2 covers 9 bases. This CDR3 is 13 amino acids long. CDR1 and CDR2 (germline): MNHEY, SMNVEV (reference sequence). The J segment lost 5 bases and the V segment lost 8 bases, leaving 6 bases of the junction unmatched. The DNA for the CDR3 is TGTGCCAGCCACAGCGGGGGGTTGGAGACCCAGTACTTC. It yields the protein CASHSGGLETQYF.

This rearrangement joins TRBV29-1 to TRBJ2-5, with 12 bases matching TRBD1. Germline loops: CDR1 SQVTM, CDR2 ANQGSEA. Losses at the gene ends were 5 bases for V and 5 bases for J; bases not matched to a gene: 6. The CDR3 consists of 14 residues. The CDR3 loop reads CSVYGTGGLETQYF. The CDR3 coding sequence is TGCAGCGTTTATGGGACAGGGGGCCTGGAGACCCAGTACTTC. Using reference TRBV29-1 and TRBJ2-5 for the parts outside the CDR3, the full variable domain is SAVISQKPSRDICQRGTSLTIQCQVDSQVTMMFWYRQQPGQSLTLIATANQGSEATYESGFVIDKFPISRPNLTFSTLTVSNMSPEDSSIYLCSVYGTGGLETQYFGPGTRLLVL.

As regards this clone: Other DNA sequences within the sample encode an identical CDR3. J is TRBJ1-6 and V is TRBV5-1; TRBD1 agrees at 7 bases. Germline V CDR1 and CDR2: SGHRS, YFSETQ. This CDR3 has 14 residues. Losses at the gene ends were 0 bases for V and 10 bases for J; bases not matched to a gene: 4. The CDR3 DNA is TGCGCCAGCAGCTTGGGACAGGGCACGTCACCCCTCCACTTT. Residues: CASSLGQGTSPLHF.

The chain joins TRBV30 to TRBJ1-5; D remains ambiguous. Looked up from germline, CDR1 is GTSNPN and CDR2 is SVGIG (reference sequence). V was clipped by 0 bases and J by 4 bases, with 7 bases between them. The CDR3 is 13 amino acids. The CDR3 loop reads CAWSVRDNQPQHF. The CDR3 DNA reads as TGTGCCTGGAGTGTTCGGGATAATCAGCCCCAGCATTTT. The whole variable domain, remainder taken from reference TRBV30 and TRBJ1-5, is SQTIHQWPATLVQPVGSPLSLECTVEGTSNPNLYWYRQAAGRGLQLLFYSVGIGQISSEVPQNLSASRPQDRQFILSSKKLLLSDSGFYLCAWSVRDNQPQHFGDGTRLSIL.

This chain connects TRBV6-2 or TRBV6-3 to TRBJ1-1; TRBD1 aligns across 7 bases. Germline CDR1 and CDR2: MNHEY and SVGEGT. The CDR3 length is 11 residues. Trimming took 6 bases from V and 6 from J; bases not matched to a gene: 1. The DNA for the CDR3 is TGTGCCAGCAGCCAGGGGGCTGAAGCTTTCTTT. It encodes CASSQGAEAFF.

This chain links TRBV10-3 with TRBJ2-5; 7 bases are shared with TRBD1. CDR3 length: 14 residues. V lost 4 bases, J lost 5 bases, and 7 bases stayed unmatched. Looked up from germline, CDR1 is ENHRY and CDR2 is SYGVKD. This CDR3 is CAISAIGGRETQYF. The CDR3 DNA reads TGTGCCATCAGTGCGATAGGGGGCCGGGAGACCCAGTACTTC.

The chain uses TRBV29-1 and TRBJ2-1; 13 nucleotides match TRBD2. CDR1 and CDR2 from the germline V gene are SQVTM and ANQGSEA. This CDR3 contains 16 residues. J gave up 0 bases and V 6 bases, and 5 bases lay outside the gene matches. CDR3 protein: CSVRTSGSRSYNEQFF. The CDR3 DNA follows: TGCAGCGTCCGGACTAGCGGGAGTCGCTCCTACAATGAGCAGTTCTTC.

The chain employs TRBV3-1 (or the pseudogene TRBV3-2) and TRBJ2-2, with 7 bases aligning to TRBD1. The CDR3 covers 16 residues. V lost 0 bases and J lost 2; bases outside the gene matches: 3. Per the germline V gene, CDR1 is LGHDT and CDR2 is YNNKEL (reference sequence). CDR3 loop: CASSQEAGGNTGELFF. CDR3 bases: TGTGCCAGCAGCCAAGAGGCAGGGGGTAACACCGGGGAGCTGTTTTTT.

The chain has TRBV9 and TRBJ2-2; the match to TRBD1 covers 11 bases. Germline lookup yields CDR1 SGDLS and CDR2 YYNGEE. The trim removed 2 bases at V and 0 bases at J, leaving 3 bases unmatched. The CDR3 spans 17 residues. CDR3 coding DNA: TGTGCCAGCAGCGTTGGGGGACAGGGGGCGAACACCGGGGAGCTGTTTTTT. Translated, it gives CASSVGGQGANTGELFF.